This T cell receptor beta chain was recorded in a study of Tregs in tolerant kidney transplant recipients. Notes on the study in general: Activated donor B cell expansion appeared to reveal the most relevant donor-specific TCRbeta repertoire.

This CDR3 is built from 16 residues. Germline CDR1 and CDR2: SGHTA and FQGTGA. V was shortened by 7 bases and J by 0 bases, with 16 bases between the two germline ends. Comments on this clone: What it binds is not known.

Sequencing used immunoSEQ multiplex PCR; TCRdb keeps in-frame clones, though not all of them. The sample lists 85,000 to 95,000 clones, more than 90% occurring once. Sequencing was performed on CD8+ T cells from blood. The sequence derives from a human donor in good health. V and J are TRBV7-3 and TRBJ2-1; D is unclear. CDR3 sequence: CASTPIVASSYNEQFF. CDR3 DNA: TGTGCCAGCACCCCTATCGTGGCTAGCTCCTACAATGAGCAGTTCTTC. Supplemented by reference TRBV7-3 and TRBJ2-1, the full variable domain reads GAGVSQTPSNKVTEKGKYVELRCDPISGHTALYWYRQSLGQGPEFLIYFQGTGAADDSGLPNDRFFAVRPEGSVSTLKIQRTERGDSAVYLCASTPIVASSYNEQFFGPGTRLTVL.